The 14 T cell receptor beta chains below were found in one sample sequenced in a study of T cell responses to AZD1222 COVID-19 vaccine (TCRdb year 2021). The library was produced with the immunoSEQ multiplex PCR assay. As stored in TCRdb, this immuneACCESS dataset retains in-frame rearrangements with V and J assigned. A fraction of the clones does not appear; measured against another copy, unresolved V genes explain less than half of the discrepancy, and the remainder lacks a known reason. The sample includes about 93,000 clones, with 65% to 90% observed a single time. Clones ranked in the top ten supply approximately 7.9% of the sample. Interpreted using the paper, the time point label stands for: baseline before first vaccination. The source was peripheral blood, collected on day 0 of AZD1222 vaccination. The receptors were sampled from an adult in good health.

V gene TRBV27 combines with J gene TRBJ2-7; 8 bases are a match to TRBD1. This CDR3 region has 15 residues. The germline gives CDR1 MNHEY, CDR2 SMNVEV (reference sequence). Losses at the gene ends were 6 bases for V and 4 bases for J; bases not matched to a gene: 11. The CDR3 reads CASRYTTGASYEQYF. The CDR3 DNA sequence: TGTGCCAGCAGGTACACGACAGGGGCCTCATACGAGCAGTACTTC.

The chain joins TRBV11-1 to TRBJ1-3; D is ambiguous. Trimming cost V 2 bases and J 0 bases, with 8 bases left between them. The CDR3 has 15 residues. The germline V gene has CDR1 SGHAT and CDR2 FQDESV (reference sequence). CDR3 amino acids: CASSLKVASGNTIYF. The CDR3, as DNA: TGTGCCAGCAGCTTAAAGGTAGCCTCTGGAAACACCATATATTTT. Looking up the rest from reference TRBV11-1 and TRBJ1-3 gives the full variable domain: EAEVAQSPRYKITEKSQAVAFWCDPISGHATLYWYRQILGQGPELLVQFQDESVVDDSQLPKDRFSAERLKGVDSTLKIQPAELGDSAMYLCASSLKVASGNTIYFGEGSWLTVV.

The chain joins TRBV6-2 or TRBV6-3 to TRBJ2-4, with 9 bases that match TRBD1. The V segment lost 2 bases and the J segment 6 bases; nucleotides outside the gene matches: 5. Germline-derived CDR1 and CDR2 are MNHEY and SVGEGT. The length of the CDR3 is 15 residues. Here the CDR3 reads CASSYRDRALNIQYF. The DNA for the CDR3 is TGTGCCAGCAGTTACCGGGACAGGGCTCTAAACATTCAGTACTTC.

The chain recombines TRBV20-1 with TRBJ2-5, with D perhaps matching TRBD1 or TRBD2 (7 bases each). The CDR3 contains 16 residues. Germline lookup yields CDR1 DFQATT and CDR2 SNEGSKA (reference sequence). The germline V and J ends were trimmed by 3 bases and 5 bases, with 22 bases remaining between them. The CDR3 region is CSASTGLRGRGETQYF. As DNA, the CDR3 is TGCAGTGCTAGTACGGGACTAAGGGGGCGCGGGGAGACCCAGTACTTC.

The chain joins TRBV4-1 to TRBJ2-7; no reliable D call. The CDR3 runs to 14 residues. Germline V gene data show CDR1 as MGHRA and CDR2 as YSYEKL. V was shortened by 0 bases and J by 2 bases, with 8 bases between the two germline ends. The CDR3: CASSQDAWAYEQYF. The CDR3 region has the DNA TGCGCCAGCAGCCAAGATGCCTGGGCCTACGAGCAGTACTTC.

This chain links TRBV5-1 with TRBJ1-1; D unresolved. This CDR3 is 17 amino acids long. V lost 5 bases, J lost 1 base, and 21 bases lay in between. Germline CDR1 reads SGHRS; CDR2 reads YFSETQ. DNA of the CDR3: TGCGCCAGCAGGGGTGTACTTTATCGGCACCGGAACACTGAAGCTTTCTTT. As protein: CASRGVLYRHRNTEAFF.

The chain has TRBV18 and TRBJ2-1, with a possible D match to TRBD2 (6 bases). The V gene's germline CDR1 is KGHSH and CDR2 LQKENI. The CDR3 is 13 residues long. Trimming cost V 4 bases and J 5 bases, with 9 bases left between them. CDR3 sequence reads: CASSRSGDNEQFF. The DNA for the CDR3 is TGTGCCAGCTCACGGTCGGGAGACAATGAGCAGTTCTTC.

The table lists this clone with many counts. At the DNA level, this CDR3 is encoded by other sequences in the same sample as well. CDR3 in amino acids: CASSEDSSYNEQFF. The CDR3 DNA reads TGTGCCAGCAGTGAAGATAGCTCCTACAATGAGCAGTTCTTC. V is TRBV2 and J is TRBJ2-1; D unclear. Germline V lookup: CDR1 SNHLY, CDR2 FYNNEI. Trimming removed 1 base at V and 0 bases at J, with 4 bases between. The CDR3 is made up of 14 amino acids.

The genes are TRBV5-1 and TRBJ1-6; 7 nucleotides line up with TRBD1. The CDR3 is 15 amino acids. V was pared by 8 bases and J by 8 bases, with 13 bases of the junction left unmatched. The germline gives CDR1 SGHRS, CDR2 YFSETQ. The CDR3 sequence: CASRTGPLDDSPLHF. The DNA for the CDR3 is TGCGCCAGTAGGACAGGACCACTCGATGATTCACCCCTCCACTTT.

V is TRBV2 and J is TRBJ2-1, with 9 bases identical to TRBD1. With 5 bases clipped from V and 6 bases from J, the junction kept 5 bases outside the gene matches. Germline lookup yields CDR1 SNHLY and CDR2 FYNNEI. CDR3 size: 14 residues. The CDR3 DNA sequence: TGTGCCAGCAGTACCGGGACAGGGCTCAATGAGCAGTTCTTC. Its protein is CASSTGTGLNEQFF.

J is TRBJ2-1 and V is TRBV15, with TRBD2 identical over 7 bases. CDR1 LNHNV and CDR2 YYDKDF come from the germline V gene (reference sequence). There are 13 residues in the CDR3. Losses at the gene ends were 8 bases for V and 4 bases for J; bases not matched to a gene: 5. The CDR3 DNA sequence: TGTGCCACCCGAGCCGGGGGGTACAATGAGCAGTTCTTC. Encoded protein: CATRAGGYNEQFF.

This chain joins TRBV6-5 and TRBJ1-1; D is undetermined. Trimming pared 2 bases from V and 4 bases from J, leaving 14 bases between. The CDR3 loop spans 15 amino acids. CDR1 is MNHEY and CDR2 is SVGAGI in the germline V gene. For the CDR3, the DNA is TGTGCCAGCAGTTACGGGCTTTCAACTGGCACTGAAGCTTTCTTT. It translates to CASSYGLSTGTEAFF.

The chain uses TRBV28 and TRBJ2-7, with TRBD1 identical over 8 bases. The length of the CDR3 is 15 residues. Germline lookup yields CDR1 MDHEN and CDR2 SYDVKM. Unmatched junction bases numbered 12, after V lost 5 bases and J lost 6 bases. CDR3 in amino acids: CASSTSQTGVGEQYF. In DNA form, the CDR3 reads TGTGCCAGCAGTACCTCCCAGACAGGGGTCGGCGAGCAGTACTTC.

The CDR3 protein is CASRFEAGEKLFF. The CDR3 DNA follows: TGTGCCAGCAGGTTTGAGGCAGGTGAAAAACTGTTTTTT. This chain joins TRBV27 and TRBJ1-4, with D unresolved. Trimming took off 6 bases at V and 7 bases at J, with 12 bases between the two ends. From germline, CDR1 is MNHEY and CDR2 SMNVEV (reference sequence). The CDR3 extends over 13 amino acids.